Detailed here is one TCR beta chain. Antigen: not known. V was pared by 0 bases and J by 1 base, with 12 bases between. Germline V gene sequence: CDR1 ENHRY, CDR2 SYGVKD. CDR3 length: 17 residues. This sample stems from a study of T cell repertoires in cytomegalovirus infection. TCRdb fed the reads into MiXCR, producing one record per CDR3 protein. The top ten clones hold approximately 60% of a sample with around 200,000 distinct CDR3 sequences, about 38% of them seen once. Regarding the study as a whole: Cumulative public TCR beta family frequency identified CMV carriers with the relevant HLA.

The rearrangement joins TRBV10-3 to TRBJ2-2; D possibly corresponds to TRBD2 (6 bases). The source of this sequence is a human donor in good health (CMV status not recorded). Some clones in this sample may be carry-over from other donors' samples. The material sequenced was CD8+ T cells from cultured PBMCs, taken from culture after CMV antigen stimulation. This chain's CDR3 is CAISESEGTGNTGELFF. The CDR3 DNA is TGTGCCATCAGTGAGTCGGAGGGAACAGGGAACACCGGGGAGCTGTTTTTT.